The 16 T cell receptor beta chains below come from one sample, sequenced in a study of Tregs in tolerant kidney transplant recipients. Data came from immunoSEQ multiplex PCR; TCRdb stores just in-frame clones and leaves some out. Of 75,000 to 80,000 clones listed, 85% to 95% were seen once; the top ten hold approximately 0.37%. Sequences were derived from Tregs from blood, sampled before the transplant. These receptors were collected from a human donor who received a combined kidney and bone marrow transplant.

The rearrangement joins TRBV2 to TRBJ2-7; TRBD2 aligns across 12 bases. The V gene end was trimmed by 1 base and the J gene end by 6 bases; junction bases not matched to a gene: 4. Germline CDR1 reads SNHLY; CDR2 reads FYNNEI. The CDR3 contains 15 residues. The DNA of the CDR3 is TGTGCCAGCAGTGAAGAGACTAGCGGGAGAAGCGAGCAGTACTTC. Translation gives CASSEETSGRSEQYF.

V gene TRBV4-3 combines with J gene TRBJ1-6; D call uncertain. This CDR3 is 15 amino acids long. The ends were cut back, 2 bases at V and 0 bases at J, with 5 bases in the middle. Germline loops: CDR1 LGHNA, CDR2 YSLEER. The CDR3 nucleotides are TGCGCCAGCAGCCAACATGACTCCTATAATTCACCCCTCCACTTT. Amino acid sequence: CASSQHDSYNSPLHF.

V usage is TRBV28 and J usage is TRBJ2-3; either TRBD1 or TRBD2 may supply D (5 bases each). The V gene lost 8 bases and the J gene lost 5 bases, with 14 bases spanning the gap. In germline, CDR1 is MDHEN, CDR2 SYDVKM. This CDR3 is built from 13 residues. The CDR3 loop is CASGSQGRDTQYF. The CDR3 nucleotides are TGTGCCAGCGGATCCCAGGGACGAGATACGCAGTATTTT.

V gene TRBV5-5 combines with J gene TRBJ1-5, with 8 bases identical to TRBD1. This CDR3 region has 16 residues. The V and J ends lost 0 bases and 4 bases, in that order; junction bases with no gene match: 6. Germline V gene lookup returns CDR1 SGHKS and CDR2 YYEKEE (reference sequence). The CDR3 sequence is CASSLGQGALNQPQHF. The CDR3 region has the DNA TGTGCCAGCAGCTTGGGGCAGGGGGCCTTGAATCAGCCCCAGCATTTT. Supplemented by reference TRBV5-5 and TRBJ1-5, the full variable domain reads DAGVTQSPTHLIKTRGQQVTLRCSPISGHKSVSWYQQVLGQGPQFIFQYYEKEERGRGNFPDRFSARQFPNYSSELNVNALLLGDSALYLCASSLGQGALNQPQHFGDGTRLSIL.

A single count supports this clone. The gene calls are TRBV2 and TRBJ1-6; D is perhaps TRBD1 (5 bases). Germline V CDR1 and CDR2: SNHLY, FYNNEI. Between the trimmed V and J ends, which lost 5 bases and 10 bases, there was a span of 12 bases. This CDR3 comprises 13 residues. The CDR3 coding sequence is TGTGCCAGCAGTCGAGACAGCAGGTCACCCCTCCACTTT. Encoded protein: CASSRDSRSPLHF. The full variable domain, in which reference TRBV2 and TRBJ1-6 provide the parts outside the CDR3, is EPEVTQTPSHQVTQMGQEVILRCVPISNHLYFYWYRQILGQKVEFLVSFYNNEISEKSEIFDDQFSVERPDGSNFTLKIRSTKLEDSAMYFCASSRDSRSPLHFGNGTRLTVT.

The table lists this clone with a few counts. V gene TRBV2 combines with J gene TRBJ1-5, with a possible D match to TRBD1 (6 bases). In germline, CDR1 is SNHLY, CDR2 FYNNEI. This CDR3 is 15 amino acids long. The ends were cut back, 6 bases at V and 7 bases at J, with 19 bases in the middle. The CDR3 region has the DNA TGTGCCAGCAGAGACTGGACAGCCCGGGAGCAGCCCCAGCATTTT. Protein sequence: CASRDWTAREQPQHF.

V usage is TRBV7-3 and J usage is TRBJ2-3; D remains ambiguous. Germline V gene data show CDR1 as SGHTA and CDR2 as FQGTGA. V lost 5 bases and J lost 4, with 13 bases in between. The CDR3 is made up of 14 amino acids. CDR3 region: CASSPQSGSDTQYF. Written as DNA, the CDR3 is TGTGCCAGCAGCCCGCAGAGTGGGTCAGATACGCAGTATTTT. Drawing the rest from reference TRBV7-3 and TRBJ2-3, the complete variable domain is GAGVSQTPSNKVTEKGKYVELRCDPISGHTALYWYRQSLGQGPEFLIYFQGTGAADDSGLPNDRFFAVRPEGSVSTLKIQRTERGDSAVYLCASSPQSGSDTQYFGPGTRLTVL.

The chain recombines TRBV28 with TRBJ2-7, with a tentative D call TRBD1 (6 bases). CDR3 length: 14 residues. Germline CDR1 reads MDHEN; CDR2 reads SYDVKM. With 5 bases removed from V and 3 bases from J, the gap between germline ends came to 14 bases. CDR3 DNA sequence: TGTGCCAGCAGTGTACGGGACAACAGCTACGAGCAGTACTTC. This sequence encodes CASSVRDNSYEQYF.

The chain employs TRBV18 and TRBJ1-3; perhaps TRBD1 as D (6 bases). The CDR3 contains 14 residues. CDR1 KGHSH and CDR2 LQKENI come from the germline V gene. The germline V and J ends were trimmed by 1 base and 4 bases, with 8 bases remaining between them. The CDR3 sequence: CASSPLTGGNTIYF. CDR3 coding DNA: TGTGCCAGCTCACCACTGACAGGAGGAAACACCATATATTTT.

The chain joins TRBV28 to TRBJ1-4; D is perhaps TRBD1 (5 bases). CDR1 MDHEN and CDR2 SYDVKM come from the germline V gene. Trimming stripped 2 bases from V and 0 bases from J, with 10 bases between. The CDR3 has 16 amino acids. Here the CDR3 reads CASSLPGGATNEKLFF. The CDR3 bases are TGTGCCAGCAGTTTACCCGGGGGTGCAACTAATGAAAAACTGTTTTTT.

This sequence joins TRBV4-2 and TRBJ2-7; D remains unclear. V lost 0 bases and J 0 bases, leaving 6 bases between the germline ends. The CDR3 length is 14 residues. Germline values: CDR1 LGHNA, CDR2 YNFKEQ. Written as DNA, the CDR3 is TGTGCCAGCAGCCAAGACCGGGTCTCCTACGAGCAGTACTTC. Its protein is CASSQDRVSYEQYF.

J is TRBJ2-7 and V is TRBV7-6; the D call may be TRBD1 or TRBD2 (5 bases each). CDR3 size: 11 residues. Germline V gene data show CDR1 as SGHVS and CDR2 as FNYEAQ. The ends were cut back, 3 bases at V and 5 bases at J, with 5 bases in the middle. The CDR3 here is CASSLGDEQYF. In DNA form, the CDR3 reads TGTGCCAGCAGCTTGGGGGACGAGCAGTACTTC. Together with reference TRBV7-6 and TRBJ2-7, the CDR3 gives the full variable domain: GAGVSQSPRYKVTKRGQDVALRCDPISGHVSLYWYRQALGQGPEFLTYFNYEAQQDKSGLPNDRFSAERPEGSISTLTIQRTEQRDSAMYRCASSLGDEQYFGPGTRLTVT.

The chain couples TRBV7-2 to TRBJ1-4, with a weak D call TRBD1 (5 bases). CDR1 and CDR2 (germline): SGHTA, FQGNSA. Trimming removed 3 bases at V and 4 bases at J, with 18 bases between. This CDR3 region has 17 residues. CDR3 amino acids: CASSFVGIGRVNEKLFF. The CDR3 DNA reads TGTGCCAGCAGCTTTGTCGGGATTGGCAGGGTTAATGAAAAACTGTTTTTT.

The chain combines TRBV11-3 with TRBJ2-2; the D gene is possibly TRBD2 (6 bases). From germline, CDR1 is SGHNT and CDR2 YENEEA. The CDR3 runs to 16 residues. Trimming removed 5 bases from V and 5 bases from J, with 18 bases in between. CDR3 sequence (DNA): TGTGCCAGCAGCCCAAAGACTCGACTAGGAACCGGGGAGCTGTTTTTT. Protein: CASSPKTRLGTGELFF. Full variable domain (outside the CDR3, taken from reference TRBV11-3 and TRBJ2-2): EAGVVQSPRYKIIEKKQPVAFWCNPISGHNTLYWYLQNLGQGPELLIRYENEEAVDDSQLPKDRFSAERLKGVDSTLKIQPAELGDSAVYLCASSPKTRLGTGELFFGEGSRLTVL.

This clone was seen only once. In DNA form, the CDR3 reads TGTGCCAGCAGCTTAGTTGCGGGAGGGTTGACAGATACGCAGTATTTT. Protein: CASSLVAGGLTDTQYF. The chain recombines TRBV11-2 with TRBJ2-3; 9 bases map to TRBD2. Germline V gene data show CDR1 as SGHAT and CDR2 as FQNNGV. CDR3 length: 16 residues. Trimming removed 1 base from V and 3 bases from J; junction bases left unmatched: 5.

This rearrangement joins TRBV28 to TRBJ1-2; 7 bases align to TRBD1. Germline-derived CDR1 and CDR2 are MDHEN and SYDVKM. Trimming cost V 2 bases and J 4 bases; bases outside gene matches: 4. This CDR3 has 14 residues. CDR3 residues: CASSLRGQLYGYTF. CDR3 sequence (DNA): TGTGCCAGCAGTTTACGGGGACAGCTCTATGGCTACACCTTC.